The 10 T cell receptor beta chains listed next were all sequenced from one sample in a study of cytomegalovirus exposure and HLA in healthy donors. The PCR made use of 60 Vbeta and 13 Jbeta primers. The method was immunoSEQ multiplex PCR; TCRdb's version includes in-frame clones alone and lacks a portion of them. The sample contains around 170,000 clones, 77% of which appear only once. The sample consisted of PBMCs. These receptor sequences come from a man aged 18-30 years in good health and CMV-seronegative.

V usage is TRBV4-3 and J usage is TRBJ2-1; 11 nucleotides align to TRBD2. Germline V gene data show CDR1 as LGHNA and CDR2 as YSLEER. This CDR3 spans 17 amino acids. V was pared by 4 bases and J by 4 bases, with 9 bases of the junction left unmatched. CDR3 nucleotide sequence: TGCGCCAGCAGCCTGGAACCGGGACTAGCGGTTTACAATGAGCAGTTCTTC. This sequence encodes CASSLEPGLAVYNEQFF.

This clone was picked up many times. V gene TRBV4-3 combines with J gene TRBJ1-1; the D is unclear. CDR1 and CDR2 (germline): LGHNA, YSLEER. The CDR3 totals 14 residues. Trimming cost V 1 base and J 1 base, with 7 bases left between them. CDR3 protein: CASSQGKSNTEAFF. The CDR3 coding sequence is TGCGCCAGCAGCCAAGGTAAATCGAACACTGAAGCTTTCTTT.

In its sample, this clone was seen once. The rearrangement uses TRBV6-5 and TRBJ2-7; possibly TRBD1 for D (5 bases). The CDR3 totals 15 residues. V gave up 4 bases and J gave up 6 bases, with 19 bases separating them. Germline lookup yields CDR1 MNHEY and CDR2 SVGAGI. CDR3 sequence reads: CASSFARETTGEQYF. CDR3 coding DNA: TGTGCCAGCAGTTTTGCGAGAGAAACAACAGGCGAGCAGTACTTC.

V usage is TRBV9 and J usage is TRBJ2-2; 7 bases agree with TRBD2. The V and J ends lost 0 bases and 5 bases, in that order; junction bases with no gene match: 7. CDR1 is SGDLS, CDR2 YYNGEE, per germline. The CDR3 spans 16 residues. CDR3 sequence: CASSVGAGAGTGELFF. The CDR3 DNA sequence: TGTGCCAGCAGCGTAGGGGCGGGAGCAGGGACCGGGGAGCTGTTTTTT.

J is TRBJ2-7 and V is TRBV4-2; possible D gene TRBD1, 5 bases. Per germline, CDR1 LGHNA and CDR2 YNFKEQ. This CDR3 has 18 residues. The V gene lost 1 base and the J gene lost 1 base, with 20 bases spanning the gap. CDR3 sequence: CASSQGGDREFGSYEQYF. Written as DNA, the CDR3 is TGTGCCAGCAGCCAAGGTGGTGACAGAGAATTTGGGTCCTACGAGCAGTACTTC.

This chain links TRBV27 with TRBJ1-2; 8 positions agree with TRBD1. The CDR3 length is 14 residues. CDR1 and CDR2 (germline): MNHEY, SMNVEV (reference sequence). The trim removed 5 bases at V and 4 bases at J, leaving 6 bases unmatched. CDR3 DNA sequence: TGTGCCAGCAGTCTCGGACAGGGTGGCTATGGCTACACCTTC. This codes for CASSLGQGGYGYTF.

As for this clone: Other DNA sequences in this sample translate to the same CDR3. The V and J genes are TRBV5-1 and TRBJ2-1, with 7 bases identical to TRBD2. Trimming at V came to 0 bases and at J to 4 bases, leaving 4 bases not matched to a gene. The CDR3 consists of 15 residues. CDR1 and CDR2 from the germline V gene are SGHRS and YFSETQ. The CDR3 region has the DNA TGCGCCAGCAGCTTGGAGGCTAGCGGTTACAATGAGCAGTTCTTC. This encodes CASSLEASGYNEQFF.

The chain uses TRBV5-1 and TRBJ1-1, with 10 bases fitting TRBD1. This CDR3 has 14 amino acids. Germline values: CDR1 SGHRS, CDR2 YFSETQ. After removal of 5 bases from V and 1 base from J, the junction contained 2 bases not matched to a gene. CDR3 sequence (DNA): TGCGCCAGCAGTCGGACAGGGGGGAACACTGAAGCTTTCTTT. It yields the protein CASSRTGGNTEAFF.

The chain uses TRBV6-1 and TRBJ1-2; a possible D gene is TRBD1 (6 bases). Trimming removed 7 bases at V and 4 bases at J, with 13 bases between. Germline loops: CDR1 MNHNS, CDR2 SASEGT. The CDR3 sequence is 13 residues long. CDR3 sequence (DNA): TGTGCCAGCACTGTGACAGGACCCTATGGCTACACCTTC. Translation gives CASTVTGPYGYTF.

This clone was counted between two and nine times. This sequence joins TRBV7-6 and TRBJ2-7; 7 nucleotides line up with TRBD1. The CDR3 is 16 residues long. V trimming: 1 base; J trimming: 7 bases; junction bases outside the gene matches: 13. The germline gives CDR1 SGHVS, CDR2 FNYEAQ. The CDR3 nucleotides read TGTGCCAGCAGCTTAGGCCCGGGACAGACACTTTGGGAGCAGTACTTC. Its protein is CASSLGPGQTLWEQYF.